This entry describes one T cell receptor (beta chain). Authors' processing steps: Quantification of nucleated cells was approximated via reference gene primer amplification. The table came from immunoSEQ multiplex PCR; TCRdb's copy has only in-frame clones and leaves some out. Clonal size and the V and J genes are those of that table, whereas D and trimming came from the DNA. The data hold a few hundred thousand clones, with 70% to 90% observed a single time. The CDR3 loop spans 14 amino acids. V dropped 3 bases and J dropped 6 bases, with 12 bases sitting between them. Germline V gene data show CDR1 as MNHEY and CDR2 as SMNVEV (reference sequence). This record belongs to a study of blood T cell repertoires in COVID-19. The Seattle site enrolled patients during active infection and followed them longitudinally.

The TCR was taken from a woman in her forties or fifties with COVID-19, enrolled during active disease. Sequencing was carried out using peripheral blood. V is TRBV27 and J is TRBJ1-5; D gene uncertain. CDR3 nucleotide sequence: TGTGCCAGCAGTTTGGCGGGTGGAGGTCAGCCCCAGCATTTT. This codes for CASSLAGGGQPQHF.